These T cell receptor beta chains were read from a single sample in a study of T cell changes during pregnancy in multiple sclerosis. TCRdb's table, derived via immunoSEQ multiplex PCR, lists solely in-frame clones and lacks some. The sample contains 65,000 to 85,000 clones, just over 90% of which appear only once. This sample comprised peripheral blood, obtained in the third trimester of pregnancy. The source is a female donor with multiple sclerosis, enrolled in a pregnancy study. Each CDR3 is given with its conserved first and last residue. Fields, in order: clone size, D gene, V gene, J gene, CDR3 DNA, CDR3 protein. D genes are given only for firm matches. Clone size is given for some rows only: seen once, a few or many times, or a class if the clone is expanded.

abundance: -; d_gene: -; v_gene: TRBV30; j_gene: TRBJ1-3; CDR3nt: TGTGCCTGGAGTCCCCTGAGCTCTGGAAACACCATATATTTT; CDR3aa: CAWSPLSSGNTIYF
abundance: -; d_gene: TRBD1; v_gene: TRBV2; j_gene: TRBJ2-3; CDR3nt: TGTGCCAGCAGGGACAGGGACGATACGCAGTATTTT; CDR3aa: CASRDRDDTQYF
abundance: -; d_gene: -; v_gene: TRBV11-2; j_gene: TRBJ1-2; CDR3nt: TGTGCCAGCAGCTTAGTACGGCAGGTCGACGGCTACACCTTC; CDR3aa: CASSLVRQVDGYTF
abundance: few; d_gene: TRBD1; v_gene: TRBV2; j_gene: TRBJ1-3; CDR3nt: TGTGCCAGCAGTCCGGGACAGGACTCTGGAAACACCATATATTTT; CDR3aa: CASSPGQDSGNTIYF
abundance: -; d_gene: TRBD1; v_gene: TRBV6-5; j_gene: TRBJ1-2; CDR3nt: TGTGCCAGCAGTTACTCTTCAGGGGGCGTCCATGGCTACACCTTC; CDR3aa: CASSYSSGGVHGYTF
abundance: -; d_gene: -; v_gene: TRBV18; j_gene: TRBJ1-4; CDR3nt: TGTGCCAGCTCACACTCGACAGGTTCGCGCCATAATGAAAAACTGTTTTTT; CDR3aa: CASSHSTGSRHNEKLFF
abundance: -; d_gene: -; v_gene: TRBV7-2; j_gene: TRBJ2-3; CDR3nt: TGTGCCAGCAGCTTACTCCAAGGTGAGGCGCAGTATTTT; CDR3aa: CASSLLQGEAQYF
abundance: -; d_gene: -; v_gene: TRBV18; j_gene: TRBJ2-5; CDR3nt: TGTGCCAGCCGCGGGAAAAATGGAGGGGAAGAGACCCAGTACTTC; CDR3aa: CASRGKNGGEETQYF
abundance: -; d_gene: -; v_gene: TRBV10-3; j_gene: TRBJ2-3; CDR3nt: TGTGCCATTCAAGTCGGGGAACACACAGATACGCAGTATTTT; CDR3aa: CAIQVGEHTDTQYF
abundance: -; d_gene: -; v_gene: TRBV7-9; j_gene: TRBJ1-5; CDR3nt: TGTGCCAGCAGCTTAGCAGGGGACAATCAGCCCCAGCATTTT; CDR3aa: CASSLAGDNQPQHF
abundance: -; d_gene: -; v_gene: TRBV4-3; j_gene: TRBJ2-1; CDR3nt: TGCGCCAGCAGCCGGAGGGGGGGTGAGCAGTTCTTC; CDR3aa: CASSRRGGEQFF
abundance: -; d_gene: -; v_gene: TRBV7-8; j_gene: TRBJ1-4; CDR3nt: TGTGCCAGCAGCCTCCGGACAGTGCTGGCAACTAATGAAAAACTGTTTTTT; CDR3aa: CASSLRTVLATNEKLFF
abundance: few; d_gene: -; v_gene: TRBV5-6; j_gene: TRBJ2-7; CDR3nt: TGTGCCAGCAGGGAGGTGTTCTCCGTGTACGAGCAGTACTTC; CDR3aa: CASREVFSVYEQYF
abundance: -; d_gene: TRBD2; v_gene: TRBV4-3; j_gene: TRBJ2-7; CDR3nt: TGCGCCAGCAGCCAAGATGCGTCGGGGCCGTCCCGGGGGGGTGGTGAGCAGTACTTC; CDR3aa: CASSQDASGPSRGGGEQYF
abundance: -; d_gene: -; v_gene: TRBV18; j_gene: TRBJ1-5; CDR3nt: TGTGCCAGCTCACAAGGACAGCTAGGGCATAATCAGCCCCAGCATTTT; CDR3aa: CASSQGQLGHNQPQHF
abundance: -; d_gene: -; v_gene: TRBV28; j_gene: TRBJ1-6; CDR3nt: TGTGCCAGCAGAACACAGGGCGGCGGATTTTCACCCCTCCACTTT; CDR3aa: CASRTQGGGFSPLHF
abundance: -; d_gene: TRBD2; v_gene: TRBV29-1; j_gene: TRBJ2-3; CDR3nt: TGCAGCACTGAGACTAGCGGAGGTCCGGATACGCAGTATTTT; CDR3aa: CSTETSGGPDTQYF
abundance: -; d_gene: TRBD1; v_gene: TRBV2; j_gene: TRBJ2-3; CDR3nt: TGTGCCAGTACCGGGACAGGGATTTCAGATACGCAGTATTTT; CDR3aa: CASTGTGISDTQYF
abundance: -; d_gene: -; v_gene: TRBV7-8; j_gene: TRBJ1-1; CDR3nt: TGTGCCAGCAGCTTAGGGGTCGATAGCTGGCGGCGAACTGAAGCTTTCTTT; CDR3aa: CASSLGVDSWRRTEAFF
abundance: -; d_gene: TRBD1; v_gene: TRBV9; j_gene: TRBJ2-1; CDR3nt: TGTGCCAGCAGCACAACAGGGGAAGAGTCCTACAATGAGCAGTTCTTC; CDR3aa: CASSTTGEESYNEQFF
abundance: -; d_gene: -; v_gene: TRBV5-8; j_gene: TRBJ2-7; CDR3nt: TGTGCCAGCAGGGGCAGTGCTGTTTGGGAGCAGTACTTC; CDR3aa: CASRGSAVWEQYF
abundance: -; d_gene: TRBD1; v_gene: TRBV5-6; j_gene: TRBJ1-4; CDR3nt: TGTGCCAGCAGCCAATCTTGGCGTGGGACAGGTAATGAAAAACTGTTTTTT; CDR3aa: CASSQSWRGTGNEKLFF
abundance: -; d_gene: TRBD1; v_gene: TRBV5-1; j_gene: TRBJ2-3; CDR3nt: TGCGCCAGCAGCTTGTGGACAGGGCGAGATACGCAGTATTTT; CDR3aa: CASSLWTGRDTQYF
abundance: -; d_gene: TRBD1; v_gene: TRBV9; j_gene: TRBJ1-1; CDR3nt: TGTGCCAGCAGCGCCCGACAGGGGGGCACTGAAGCTTTCTTT; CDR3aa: CASSARQGGTEAFF
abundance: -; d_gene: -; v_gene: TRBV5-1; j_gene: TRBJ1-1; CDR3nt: TGCGCCAGCAGCTTAATCGGCCGGAGGAACACTGAAGCTTTCTTT; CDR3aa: CASSLIGRRNTEAFF
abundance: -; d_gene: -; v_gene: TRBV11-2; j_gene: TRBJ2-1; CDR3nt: TGTGCCAGCAGCACCTATACAGGGTTTGTCCACAATGAGCAGTTCTTC; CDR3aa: CASSTYTGFVHNEQFF
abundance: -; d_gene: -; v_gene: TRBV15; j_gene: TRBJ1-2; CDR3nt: TGTGCCACCAGCGGGAGTACCAGAATCTATGGCTACACCTTC; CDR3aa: CATSGSTRIYGYTF
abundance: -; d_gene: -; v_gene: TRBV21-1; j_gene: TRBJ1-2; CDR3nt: TGTGCCAGCACTAGACCCTATGGCTACACCTTC; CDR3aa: CASTRPYGYTF
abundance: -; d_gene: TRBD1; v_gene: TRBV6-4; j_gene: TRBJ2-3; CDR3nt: TGTGCCAGCAGTGAGTCCCCAGGGGGCAATACGCAGTATTTT; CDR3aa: CASSESPGGNTQYF
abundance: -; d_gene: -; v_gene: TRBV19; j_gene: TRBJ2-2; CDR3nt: TGTGCCAGTAGTATACTTCTTGGGCGGGGACCCACCGGGGAGCTGTTTTTT; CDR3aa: CASSILLGRGPTGELFF
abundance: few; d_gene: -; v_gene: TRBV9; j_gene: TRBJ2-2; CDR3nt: TGTGCCAGCAGCCCTGGGGGGGCGGGCACCGGGGAGCTGTTTTTT; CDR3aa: CASSPGGAGTGELFF
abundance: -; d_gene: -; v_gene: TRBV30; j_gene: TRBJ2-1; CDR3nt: TGTGCCTGGAGTGGTGGGGCAAACAGTGAGCAGTTCTTC; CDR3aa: CAWSGGANSEQFF
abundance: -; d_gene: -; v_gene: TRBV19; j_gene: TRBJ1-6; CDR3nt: TGTGCCAGGACAAATTCACCCCTCCACTTT; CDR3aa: CARTNSPLHF
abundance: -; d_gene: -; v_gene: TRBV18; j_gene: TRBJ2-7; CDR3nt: TGTGCCAGCTCACCACCGGGCAGGGGCTACGAGCAGTACTTC; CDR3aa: CASSPPGRGYEQYF
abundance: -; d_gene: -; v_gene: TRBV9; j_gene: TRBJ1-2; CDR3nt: TGTGCCAGCAGCGTATCGGCTAACTATGGCTACACCTTC; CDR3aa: CASSVSANYGYTF